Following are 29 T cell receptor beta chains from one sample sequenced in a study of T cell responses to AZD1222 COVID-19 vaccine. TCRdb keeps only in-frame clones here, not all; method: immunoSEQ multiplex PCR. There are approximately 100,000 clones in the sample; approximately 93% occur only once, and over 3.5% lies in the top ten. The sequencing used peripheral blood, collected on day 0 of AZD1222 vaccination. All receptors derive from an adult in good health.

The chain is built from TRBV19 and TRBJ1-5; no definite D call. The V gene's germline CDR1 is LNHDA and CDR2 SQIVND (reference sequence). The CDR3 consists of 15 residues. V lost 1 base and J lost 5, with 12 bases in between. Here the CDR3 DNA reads TGTGCCAGTAGTATAGTAACCCCGAGGGATCAGCCCCAGCATTTT. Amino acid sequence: CASSIVTPRDQPQHF.

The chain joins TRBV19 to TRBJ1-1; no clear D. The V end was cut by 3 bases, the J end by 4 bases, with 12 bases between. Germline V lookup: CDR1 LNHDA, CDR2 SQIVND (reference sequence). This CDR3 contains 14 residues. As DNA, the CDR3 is TGTGCCAGTAGTATTGGTGTGGATAGCACTGAAGCTTTCTTT. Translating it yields CASSIGVDSTEAFF.

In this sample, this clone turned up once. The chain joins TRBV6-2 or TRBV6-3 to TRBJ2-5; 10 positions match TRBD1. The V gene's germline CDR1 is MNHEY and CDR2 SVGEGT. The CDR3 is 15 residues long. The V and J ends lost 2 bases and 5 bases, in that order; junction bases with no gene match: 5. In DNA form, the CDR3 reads TGTGCCAGCAGTTACCCGGGACAGGGGATGGAGACCCAGTACTTC. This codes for CASSYPGQGMETQYF.

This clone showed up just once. CDR3 amino acids: CASSLDKYYGYTF. The CDR3 bases are TGTGCCAGCAGCCTCGACAAGTACTATGGCTACACCTTC. This rearrangement joins TRBV7-3 to TRBJ1-2, with D unresolved. Germline V CDR1 and CDR2: SGHTA, FQGTGA. Trimming cost V 5 bases and J 3 bases, with 10 bases left between them. This CDR3 spans 13 amino acids.

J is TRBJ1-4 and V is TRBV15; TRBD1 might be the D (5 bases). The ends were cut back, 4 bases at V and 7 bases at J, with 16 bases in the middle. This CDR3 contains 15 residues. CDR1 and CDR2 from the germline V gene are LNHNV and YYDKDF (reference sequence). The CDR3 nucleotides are TGTGCCACCAGCACGGTAGGCGGGGGAGGTGAAAAACTGTTTTTT. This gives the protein CATSTVGGGGEKLFF.

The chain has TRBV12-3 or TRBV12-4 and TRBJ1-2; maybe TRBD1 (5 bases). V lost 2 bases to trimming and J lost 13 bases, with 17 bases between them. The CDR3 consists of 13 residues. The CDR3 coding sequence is TGTGCCAGCAGTTTAAGCAGGGAAGGAAATAGCACCTTC. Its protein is CASSLSREGNSTF.

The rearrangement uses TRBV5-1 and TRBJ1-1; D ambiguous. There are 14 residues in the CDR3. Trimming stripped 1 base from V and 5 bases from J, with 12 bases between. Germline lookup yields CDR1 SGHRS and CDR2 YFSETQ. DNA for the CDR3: TGCGCCAGCAGCTTGTGGTCAGTGGGGACTGAAGCTTTCTTT. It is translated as CASSLWSVGTEAFF.

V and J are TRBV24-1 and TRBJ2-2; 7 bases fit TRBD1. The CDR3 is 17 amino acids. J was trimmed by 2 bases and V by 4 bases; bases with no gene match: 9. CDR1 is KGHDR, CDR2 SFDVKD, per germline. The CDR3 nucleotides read TGTGCCACCAGTGAGCCGAGACAGGGTGTAAACACCGGGGAGCTGTTTTTT. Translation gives CATSEPRQGVNTGELFF.

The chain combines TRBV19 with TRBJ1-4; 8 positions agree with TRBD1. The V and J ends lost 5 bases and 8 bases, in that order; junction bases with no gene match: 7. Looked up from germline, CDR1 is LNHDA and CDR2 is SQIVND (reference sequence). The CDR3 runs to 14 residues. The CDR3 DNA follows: TGTGCCAGTAGTTCCACAGGGGGAGGCGAAAAACTGTTTTTT. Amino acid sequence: CASSSTGGGEKLFF. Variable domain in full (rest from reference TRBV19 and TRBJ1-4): DGGITQSPKYLFRKEGQNVTLSCEQNLNHDAMYWYRQDPGQGLRLIYYSQIVNDFQKGDIAEGYSVSREKKESFPLTVTSAQKNPTAFYLCASSSTGGGEKLFFGSGTQLSVL.

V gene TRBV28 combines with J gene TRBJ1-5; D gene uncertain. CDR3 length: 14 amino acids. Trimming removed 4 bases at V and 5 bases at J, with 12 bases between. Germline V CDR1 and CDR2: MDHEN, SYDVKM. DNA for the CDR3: TGTGCCAGCAGTTCCCTCGGCAGAGATCAGCCCCAGCATTTT. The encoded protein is CASSSLGRDQPQHF.

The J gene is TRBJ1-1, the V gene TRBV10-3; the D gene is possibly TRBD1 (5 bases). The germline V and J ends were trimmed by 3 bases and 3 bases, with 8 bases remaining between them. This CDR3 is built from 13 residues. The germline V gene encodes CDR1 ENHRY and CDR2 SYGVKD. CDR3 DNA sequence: TGTGCCATCAGTGAAGGGGTTTACACTGAAGCTTTCTTT. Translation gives CAISEGVYTEAFF.

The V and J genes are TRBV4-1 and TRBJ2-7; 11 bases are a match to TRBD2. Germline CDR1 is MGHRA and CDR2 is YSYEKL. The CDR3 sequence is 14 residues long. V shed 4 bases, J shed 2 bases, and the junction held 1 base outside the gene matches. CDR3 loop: CASSRLAGTYEQYF. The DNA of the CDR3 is TGCGCCAGCAGCCGACTAGCGGGGACCTACGAGCAGTACTTC.

CDR3 in DNA: TGTGCCAGCAGCTCGGGACACTACACAGATACGCAGTATTTT. Protein: CASSSGHYTDTQYF. This chain uses TRBV7-2 with TRBJ2-3; tentatively, D is TRBD1 (6 bases). This CDR3 contains 14 residues. Germline V lookup: CDR1 SGHTA, CDR2 FQGNSA. Trimming took 4 bases from V and 2 from J, leaving 10 bases between them.

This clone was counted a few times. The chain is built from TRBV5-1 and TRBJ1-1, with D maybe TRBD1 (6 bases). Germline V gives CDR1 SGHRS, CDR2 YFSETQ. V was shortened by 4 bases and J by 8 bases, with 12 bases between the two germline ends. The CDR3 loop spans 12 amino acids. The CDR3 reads CASSLFTGEAFF. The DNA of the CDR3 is TGCGCCAGCAGCCTCTTTACAGGGGAAGCTTTCTTT.

The DNA for the CDR3 is TGTGCCAGCAGTGTCACAGAGTACGAGCAGTACTTC. Protein sequence: CASSVTEYEQYF. J is TRBJ2-7 and V is TRBV12-3 or TRBV12-4; D uncertain. V lost 5 bases, J lost 4 bases, and 9 bases lay in between. The CDR3 spans 12 residues.

The CDR3 spells CASSSGTGWGKQYF. In DNA, the CDR3 is TGTGCCAGCAGTAGCGGGACAGGCTGGGGGAAGCAGTACTTC. The rearrangement links TRBV6-2 or TRBV6-3 to TRBJ2-7, with a weak D call TRBD1 (8 bases). The CDR3 runs 14 residues. Trimming shortened V by 5 bases and J by 8 bases, and 19 bases separated the two germline ends. The germline V gene has CDR1 MNHEY and CDR2 SVGEGT.

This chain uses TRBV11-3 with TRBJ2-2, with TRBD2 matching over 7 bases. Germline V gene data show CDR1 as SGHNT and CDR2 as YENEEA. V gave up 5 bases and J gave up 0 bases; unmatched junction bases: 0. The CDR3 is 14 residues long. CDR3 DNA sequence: TGTGCCAGCAGCCGGGGGGCGAACACCGGGGAGCTGTTTTTT. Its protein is CASSRGANTGELFF.

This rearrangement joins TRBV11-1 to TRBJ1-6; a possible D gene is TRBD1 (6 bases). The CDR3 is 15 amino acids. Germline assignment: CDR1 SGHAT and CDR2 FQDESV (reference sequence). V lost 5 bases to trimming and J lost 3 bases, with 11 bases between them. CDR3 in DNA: TGTGCCAGCAGCCATGGACAGAGCTATAATTCACCCCTCCACTTT. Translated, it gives CASSHGQSYNSPLHF.

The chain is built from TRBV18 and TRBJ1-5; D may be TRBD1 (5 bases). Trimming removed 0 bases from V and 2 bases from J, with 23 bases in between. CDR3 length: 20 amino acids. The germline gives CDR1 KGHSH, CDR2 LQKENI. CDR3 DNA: TGTGCCAGCTCACCACCCGGTTTCGGGACCCCTAGAACGCGCAATCAGCCCCAGCATTTT. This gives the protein CASSPPGFGTPRTRNQPQHF.

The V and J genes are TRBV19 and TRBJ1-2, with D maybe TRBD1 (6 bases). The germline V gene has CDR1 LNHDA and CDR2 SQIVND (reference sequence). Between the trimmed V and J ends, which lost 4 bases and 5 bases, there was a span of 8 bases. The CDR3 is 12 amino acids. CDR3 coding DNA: TGTGCCAGTAGTACCCAGGGGTATGGCTACACCTTC. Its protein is CASSTQGYGYTF. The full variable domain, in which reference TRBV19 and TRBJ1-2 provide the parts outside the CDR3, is DGGITQSPKYLFRKEGQNVTLSCEQNLNHDAMYWYRQDPGQGLRLIYYSQIVNDFQKGDIAEGYSVSREKKESFPLTVTSAQKNPTAFYLCASSTQGYGYTFGSGTRLTVV.

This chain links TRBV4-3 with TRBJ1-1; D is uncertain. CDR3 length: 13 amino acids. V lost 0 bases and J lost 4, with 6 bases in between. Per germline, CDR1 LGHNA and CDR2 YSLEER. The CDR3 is CASSQEGGTEAFF. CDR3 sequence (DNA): TGCGCCAGCAGCCAAGAGGGCGGCACTGAAGCTTTCTTT.

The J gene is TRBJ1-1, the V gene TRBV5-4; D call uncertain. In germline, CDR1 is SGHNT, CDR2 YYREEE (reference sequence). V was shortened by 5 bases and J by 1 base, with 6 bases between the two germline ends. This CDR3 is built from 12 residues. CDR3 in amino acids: CASRLPNTEAFF. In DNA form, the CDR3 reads TGTGCCAGCAGACTTCCGAACACTGAAGCTTTCTTT. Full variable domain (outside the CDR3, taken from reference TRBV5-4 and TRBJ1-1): ETGVTQSPTHLIKTRGQQVTLRCSSQSGHNTVSWYQQALGQGPQFIFQYYREEENGRGNFPPRFSGLQFPNYSSELNVNALELDDSALYLCASRLPNTEAFFGQGTRLTVV.

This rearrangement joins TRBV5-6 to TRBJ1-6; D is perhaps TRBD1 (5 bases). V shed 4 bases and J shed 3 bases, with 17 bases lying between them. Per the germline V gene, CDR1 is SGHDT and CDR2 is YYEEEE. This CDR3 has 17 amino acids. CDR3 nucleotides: TGTGCCAGCAGCCTGGGGGGAGGGCAGATCTATAATTCACCCCTCCACTTT. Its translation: CASSLGGGQIYNSPLHF.

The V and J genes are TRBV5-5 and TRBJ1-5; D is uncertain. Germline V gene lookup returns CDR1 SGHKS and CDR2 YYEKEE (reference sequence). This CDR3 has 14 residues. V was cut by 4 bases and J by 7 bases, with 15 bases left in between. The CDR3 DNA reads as TGTGCCAGCAGCCCGATTCCGGGAGGGCAGCCCCAGCATTTT. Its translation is CASSPIPGGQPQHF.

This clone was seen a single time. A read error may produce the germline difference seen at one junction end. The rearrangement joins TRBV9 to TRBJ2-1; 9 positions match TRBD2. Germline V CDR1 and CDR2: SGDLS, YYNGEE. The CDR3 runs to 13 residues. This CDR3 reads CASSVEASGASVF. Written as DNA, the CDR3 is TGTGCCAGCAGCGTAGAGGCTAGCGGGGCTTCGGTCTTC.

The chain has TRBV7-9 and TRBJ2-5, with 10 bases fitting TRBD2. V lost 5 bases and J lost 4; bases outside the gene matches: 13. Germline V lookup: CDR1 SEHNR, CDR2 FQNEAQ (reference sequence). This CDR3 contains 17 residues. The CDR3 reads CASSPSGGAIFGETQYF. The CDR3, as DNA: TGTGCCAGCAGCCCGAGCGGGGGGGCCATTTTCGGAGAGACCCAGTACTTC.

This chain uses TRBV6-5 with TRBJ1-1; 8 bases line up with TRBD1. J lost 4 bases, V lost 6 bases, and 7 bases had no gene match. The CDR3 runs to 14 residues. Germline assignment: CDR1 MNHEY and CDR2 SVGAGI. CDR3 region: CASSHGQGSTEAFF. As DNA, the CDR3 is TGTGCCAGCAGCCACGGACAGGGTAGCACTGAAGCTTTCTTT.

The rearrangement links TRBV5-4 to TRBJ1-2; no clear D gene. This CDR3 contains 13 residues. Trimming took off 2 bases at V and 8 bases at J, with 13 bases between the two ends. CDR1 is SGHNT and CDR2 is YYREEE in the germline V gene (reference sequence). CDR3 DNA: TGTGCCAGCAGCTTATATGAAGGAGGCGGCTACACCTTC. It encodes CASSLYEGGGYTF.

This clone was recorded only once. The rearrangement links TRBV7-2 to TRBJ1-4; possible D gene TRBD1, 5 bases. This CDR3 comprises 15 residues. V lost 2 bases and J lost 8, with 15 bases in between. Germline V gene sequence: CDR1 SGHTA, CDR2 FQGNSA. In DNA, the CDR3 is TGTGCCAGCAGCTTACGGGTGCCGCCAGGGGAAAAACTGTTTTTT. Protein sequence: CASSLRVPPGEKLFF.